A selection of T cell receptor beta chains follows, all from one sample in a study of blood T cell repertoires in COVID-19. Libraries were prepared by immunoSEQ multiplex PCR; TCRdb keeps only in-frame clonotypes and omits some of them. The table lists around 170,000 clones, roughly 85% of them singletons, with roughly 8.7% in the top ten. The specimen was peripheral blood. The receptors derive from a man aged 45-65 years with active or convalescent COVID-19. Both conserved end residues are part of each CDR3. Fields, in order: D gene, V gene, clone size, J gene, CDR3 protein, CDR3 DNA. The D gene is left open where the match is weak. The size entry is marked missing in some rows and otherwise reads once, few, many or a size class.

TRBD2	TRBV18	NA	TRBJ2-3	CASSRNRGGELNTQYF	TGTGCCAGCTCACGAAACCGCGGGGGGGAGCTAAATACGCAGTATTTT
NA	TRBV29-1	NA	TRBJ1-4	CSVGGGGEKLFF	TGCAGCGTTGGTGGGGGGGGTGAAAAACTGTTTTTT
NA	TRBV9	NA	TRBJ2-5	CASSADRSARETQYF	TGTGCCAGCAGCGCAGACAGGAGCGCTAGGGAGACCCAGTACTTC
TRBD2	TRBV5-1	NA	TRBJ2-3	CASSPGTSGGGDTQYF	TGCGCCAGCAGCCCCGGGACTAGCGGAGGGGGAGATACGCAGTATTTT
TRBD2	TRBV11-1	NA	TRBJ2-2	CASSLRGRANTGELFF	TGTGCCAGCAGCTTACGCGGGAGGGCCAACACCGGGGAGCTGTTTTTT
NA	TRBV15	NA	TRBJ1-3	CATSRESAGAGNTIYF	TGTGCCACCAGCAGAGAGTCGGCGGGAGCTGGAAACACCATATATTTT
TRBD1	TRBV20-1	NA	TRBJ1-2	CSAGTGLGYTF	TGCAGTGCGGGGACAGGACTCGGCTACACCTTC
TRBD1	TRBV15	NA	TRBJ1-5	CATSSQQGSNQPQHF	TGTGCCACCAGCAGCCAACAGGGGAGCAATCAGCCCCAGCATTTT
TRBD1	TRBV7-9	NA	TRBJ2-2	CASSLEGAGDHTGELFF	TGTGCCAGCAGCTTAGAGGGGGCAGGAGATCACACCGGGGAGCTGTTTTTT
NA	TRBV10-3	NA	TRBJ1-3	CAIRERGTGNTIYF	TGTGCCATCAGAGAGAGGGGAACAGGAAACACCATATATTTT
NA	TRBV24-1	few	TRBJ2-2	CATSPIRGSNTGELFF	TGTGCCACCAGTCCTATACGGGGTTCGAACACCGGGGAGCTGTTTTTT
NA	TRBV18	once	TRBJ1-1	CASSPPGAGILGTEAFF	TGTGCCAGCTCACCACCGGGGGCAGGGATTTTGGGCACTGAAGCTTTCTTT
NA	TRBV30	NA	TRBJ2-1	CARRGRAGSYNEQFF	TGTGCCCGGAGGGGGAGGGCCGGATCCTACAATGAGCAGTTCTTC
TRBD1	TRBV9	NA	TRBJ2-2	CASSARQGAYGELFF	TGTGCCAGCAGCGCCCGACAGGGGGCTTACGGGGAGCTGTTTTTT
TRBD1	TRBV14	NA	TRBJ1-2	CASSPVVTGGGYTF	TGTGCCAGCAGCCCAGTGGTGACAGGGGGTGGCTACACCTTC
TRBD1	TRBV7-3	NA	TRBJ2-2	CASSEDRDTELFF	TGTGCCAGCAGTGAAGACAGGGACACGGAGCTGTTTTTT
TRBD1	TRBV4-2	NA	TRBJ1-1	CASSQAGQGNTEAFF	TGTGCCAGCAGCCAAGCTGGACAGGGGAACACTGAAGCTTTCTTT
TRBD1	TRBV7-9	NA	TRBJ2-3	CASSDRGTDTQYF	TGTGCCAGCAGCGACAGGGGCACAGATACGCAGTATTTT
TRBD2	TRBV15	NA	TRBJ2-1	CATSIGGRALNNEQFF	TGTGCCACCAGCATAGGCGGGAGGGCTTTGAACAATGAGCAGTTCTTC
NA	TRBV12-3/TRBV12-4	NA	TRBJ1-1	CASSSGVRTEAFF	TGTGCCAGCAGTTCGGGAGTCCGGACTGAAGCTTTCTTT
NA	TRBV30	NA	TRBJ1-6	CAWSWSRDSPLHF	TGTGCCTGGAGTTGGTCGAGGGATTCACCCCTCCACTTT
NA	TRBV29-1	NA	TRBJ2-5	CSGEGASEAWETQYF	TGCAGCGGAGAGGGGGCTAGCGAAGCTTGGGAGACCCAGTACTTC
TRBD1	TRBV6-5	NA	TRBJ2-7	CASSHTGQGPYEQYF	TGTGCCAGCAGTCACACGGGACAGGGGCCCTACGAGCAGTACTTC
NA	TRBV4-1	NA	TRBJ2-5	CASSQDWGQRSQETQYF	TGCGCCAGCAGCCAAGATTGGGGGCAAAGATCTCAAGAGACCCAGTACTTC
NA	TRBV30	once	TRBJ2-2	CAWTGVGNTGELFF	TGTGCCTGGACGGGGGTGGGGAACACCGGGGAGCTGTTTTTT
TRBD1	TRBV9	few	TRBJ2-7	CASSAGQATSYEQYF	TGTGCCAGCAGCGCGGGACAGGCAACCTCCTACGAGCAGTACTTC
NA	TRBV6-5	NA	TRBJ2-2	CASSSRTGELFF	TGTGCCAGCAGCTCCCGCACCGGGGAGCTGTTTTTT
TRBD1	TRBV3-1/TRBV3-2	NA	TRBJ2-5	CASSQPKTGGQETQYF	TGTGCCAGCAGCCAACCCAAGACAGGGGGGCAAGAGACCCAGTACTTC
NA	TRBV19	NA	TRBJ2-3	CASSTRSHRDDGDTQYF	TGTGCCAGTAGTACGCGCTCCCACAGGGACGATGGAGATACGCAGTATTTT
NA	TRBV30	NA	TRBJ1-4	CAWSPGPTAGKLFF	TGTGCCTGGAGTCCAGGCCCAACCGCCGGAAAACTGTTTTTT
TRBD1	TRBV28	NA	TRBJ1-2	CASVGQGNYGYTF	TGTGCCAGCGTGGGACAGGGCAACTATGGCTACACCTTC
NA	TRBV7-9	NA	TRBJ2-1	CASSLDGAWDEQFF	TGTGCCAGCAGCTTAGATGGGGCCTGGGATGAGCAGTTCTTC
NA	TRBV2	NA	TRBJ1-1	CASSAEKNTEAFF	TGTGCCAGCAGTGCGGAGAAGAACACTGAAGCTTTCTTT
NA	TRBV30	NA	TRBJ1-5	CAWGWGGSQPQHF	TGTGCCTGGGGATGGGGCGGCTCTCAGCCCCAGCATTTT
NA	TRBV7-2	NA	TRBJ2-6	CASSLAQVSGANVLTF	TGTGCCAGCAGCTTAGCGCAGGTCTCTGGGGCCAACGTCCTGACTTTC
TRBD1	TRBV7-2	NA	TRBJ1-2	CASSLVGQLYGYTF	TGTGCCAGCAGCTTAGTGGGACAGCTCTATGGCTACACCTTC
TRBD1	TRBV5-1	NA	TRBJ1-2	CASSTTGGGYTF	TGCGCCAGCAGCACTACAGGGGGTGGCTACACCTTC
NA	TRBV10-2	NA	TRBJ2-2	CASSEPGESAGELFF	TGCGCCAGCAGTGAGCCAGGGGAATCGGCCGGGGAGCTGTTTTTT
TRBD1	TRBV4-2	NA	TRBJ1-6	CASSQDFGTVNSPLHF	TGTGCCAGCAGCCAGGACTTCGGGACAGTTAATTCACCCCTCCACTTT
TRBD1	TRBV6-1	NA	TRBJ2-7	CASSEVPGGYEQYF	TGTGCCAGCAGTGAAGTACCAGGGGGTTACGAGCAGTACTTC
NA	TRBV7-3	NA	TRBJ2-7	CASSFSILGGQFPPGSYEQYF	TGTGCCAGCAGCTTCAGCATTTTGGGGGGACAGTTCCCTCCCGGGTCCTACGAGCAGTACTTC
NA	TRBV7-3	few	TRBJ2-1	CASSLLGEGYNEQFF	TGTGCCAGCAGCCTACTAGGCGAGGGCTACAATGAGCAGTTCTTC
NA	TRBV10-3	NA	TRBJ1-2	CAISPDSNGYTF	TGTGCCATCAGCCCCGACTCCAATGGCTACACCTTC
NA	TRBV12-3/TRBV12-4	NA	TRBJ1-2	CASSLGLGYGYTF	TGTGCCAGCAGTTTGGGGCTTGGCTATGGCTACACCTTC
TRBD1	TRBV5-1	NA	TRBJ2-7	CASSTRTGSGSEQYF	TGCGCCAGCAGCACCCGGACAGGGTCGGGCTCGGAGCAGTACTTC
NA	TRBV6-2/TRBV6-3	NA	TRBJ2-2	CASSYSLNTGELFF	TGTGCCAGCAGTTACTCCTTGAACACCGGGGAGCTGTTTTTT
TRBD1	TRBV5-1	few	TRBJ2-7	CASSPQGQQQYF	TGCGCCAGCAGCCCGCAGGGACAGCAGCAGTACTTC
NA	TRBV25-1	NA	TRBJ2-5	CASSEYAGETQYF	TGTGCCAGCAGTGAATATGCAGGGGAGACCCAGTACTTC
TRBD1	TRBV19	NA	TRBJ1-4	CASRDRGSEKLFF	TGTGCCAGTAGGGACAGGGGGTCTGAAAAACTGTTTTTT